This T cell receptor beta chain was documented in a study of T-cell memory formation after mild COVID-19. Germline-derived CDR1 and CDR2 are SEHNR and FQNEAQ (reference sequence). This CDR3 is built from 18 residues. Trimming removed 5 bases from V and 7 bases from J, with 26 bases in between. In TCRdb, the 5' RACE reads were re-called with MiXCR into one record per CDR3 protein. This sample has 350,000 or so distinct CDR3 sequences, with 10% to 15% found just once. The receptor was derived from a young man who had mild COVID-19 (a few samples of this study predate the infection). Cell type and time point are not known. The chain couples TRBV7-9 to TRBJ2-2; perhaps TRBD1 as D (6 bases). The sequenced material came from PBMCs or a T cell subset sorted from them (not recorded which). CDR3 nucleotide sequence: TGTGCCAGCAGCAGACCCAATTACGACAGGACCAACTACGGGGAGCTGTTTTTT. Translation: CASSRPNYDRTNYGELFF.